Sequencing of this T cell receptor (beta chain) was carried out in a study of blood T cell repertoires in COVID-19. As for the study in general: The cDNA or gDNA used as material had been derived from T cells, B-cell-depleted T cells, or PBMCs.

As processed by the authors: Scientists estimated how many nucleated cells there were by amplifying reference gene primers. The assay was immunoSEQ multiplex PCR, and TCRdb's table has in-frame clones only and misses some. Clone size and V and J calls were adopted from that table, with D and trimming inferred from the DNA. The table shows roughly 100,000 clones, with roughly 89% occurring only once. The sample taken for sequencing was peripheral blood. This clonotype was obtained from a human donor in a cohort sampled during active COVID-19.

For the CDR3, the DNA is TGTGCCAGCAGTTTTACAGGGTATGGCTACACCTTC. Translating it yields CASSFTGYGYTF. V usage is TRBV12-3 or TRBV12-4 and J usage is TRBJ1-2, with a weak D call TRBD1 (6 bases). The CDR3 contains 12 residues. V was shortened by 3 bases and J by 5 bases, with 7 bases between the two germline ends.